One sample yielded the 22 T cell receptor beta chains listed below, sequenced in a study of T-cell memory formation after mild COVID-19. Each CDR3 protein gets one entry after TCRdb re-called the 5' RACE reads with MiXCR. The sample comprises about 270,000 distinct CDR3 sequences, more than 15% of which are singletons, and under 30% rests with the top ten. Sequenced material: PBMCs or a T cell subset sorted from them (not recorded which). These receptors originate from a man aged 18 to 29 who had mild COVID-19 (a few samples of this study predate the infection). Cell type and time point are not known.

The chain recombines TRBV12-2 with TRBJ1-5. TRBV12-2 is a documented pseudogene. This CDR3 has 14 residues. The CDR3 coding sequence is TGTGCAAGTCGCTCGGTTCAGGGCAATCAGCCCCAGCATTTT. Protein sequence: CASRSVQGNQPQHF.

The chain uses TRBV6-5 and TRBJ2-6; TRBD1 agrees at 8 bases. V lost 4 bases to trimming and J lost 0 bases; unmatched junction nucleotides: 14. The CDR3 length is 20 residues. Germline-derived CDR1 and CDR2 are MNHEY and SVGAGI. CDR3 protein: CASSSYEDRAMGSGANVLTF. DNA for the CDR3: TGTGCCAGCAGTTCGTATGAGGACAGGGCTATGGGCTCTGGGGCCAACGTCCTGACTTTC.

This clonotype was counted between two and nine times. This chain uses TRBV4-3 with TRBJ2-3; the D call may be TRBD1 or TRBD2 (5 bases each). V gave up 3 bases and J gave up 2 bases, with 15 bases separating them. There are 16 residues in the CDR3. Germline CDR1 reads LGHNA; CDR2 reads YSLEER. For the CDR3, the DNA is TGCGCCAGCAGCCACGGTCGGGGCAGCCACACAGATACGCAGTATTTT. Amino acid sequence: CASSHGRGSHTDTQYF.

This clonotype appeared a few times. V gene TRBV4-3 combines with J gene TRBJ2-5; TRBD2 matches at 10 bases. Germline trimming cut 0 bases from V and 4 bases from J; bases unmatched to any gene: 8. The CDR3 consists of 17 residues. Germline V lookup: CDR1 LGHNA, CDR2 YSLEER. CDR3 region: CASSQDGPAGGIETQYF. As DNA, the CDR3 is TGCGCCAGCAGCCAAGATGGTCCAGCGGGGGGGATAGAGACCCAGTACTTC.

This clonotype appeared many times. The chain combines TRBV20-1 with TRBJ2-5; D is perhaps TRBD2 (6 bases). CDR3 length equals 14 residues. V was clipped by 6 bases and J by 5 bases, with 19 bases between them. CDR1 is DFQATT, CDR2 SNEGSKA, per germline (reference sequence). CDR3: CSATRLEGTETQYF. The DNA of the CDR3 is TGCAGTGCCACACGACTAGAGGGGACGGAGACCCAGTACTTC.

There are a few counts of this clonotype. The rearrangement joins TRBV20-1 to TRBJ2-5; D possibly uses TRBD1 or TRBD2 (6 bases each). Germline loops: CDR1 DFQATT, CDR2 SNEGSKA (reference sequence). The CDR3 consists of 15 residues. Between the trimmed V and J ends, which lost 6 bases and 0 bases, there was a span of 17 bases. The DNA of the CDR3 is TGCAGTGCGGCCGGGGGCAGATCGTACCAAGAGACCCAGTACTTC. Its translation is CSAAGGRSYQETQYF.

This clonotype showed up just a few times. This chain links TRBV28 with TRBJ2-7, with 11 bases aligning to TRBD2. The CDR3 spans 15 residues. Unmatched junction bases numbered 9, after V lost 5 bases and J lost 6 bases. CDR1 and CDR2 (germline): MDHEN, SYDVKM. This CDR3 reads CASSRLAGGPGEQYV. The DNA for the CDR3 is TGTGCCAGCAGTCGTCTAGCGGGGGGTCCCGGCGAGCAGTACGTC.

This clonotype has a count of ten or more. As DNA, the CDR3 is TGCGCCAGCAGCTTTACAGCCGCTGATTTCGGGGAGCTGTTTTTT. This translates into CASSFTAADFGELFF. The J gene is TRBJ2-2, the V gene TRBV5-1; no reliable D call. Germline V gene lookup returns CDR1 SGHRS and CDR2 YFSETQ. The V and J ends lost 2 bases and 7 bases respectively, with 15 bases between them. This CDR3 comprises 15 residues. The full variable domain, its missing parts supplied by reference TRBV5-1 and TRBJ2-2, is KAGVTQTPRYLIKTRGQQVTLSCSPISGHRSVSWYQQTPGQGLQFLFEYFSETQRNKGNFPGRFSGRQFSNSRSEMNVSTLELGDSALYLCASSFTAADFGELFFGEGSRLTVL.

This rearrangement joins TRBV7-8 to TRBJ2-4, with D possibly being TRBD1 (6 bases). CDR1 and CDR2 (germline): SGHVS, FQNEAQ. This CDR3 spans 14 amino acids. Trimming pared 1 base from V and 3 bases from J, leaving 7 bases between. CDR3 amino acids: CASSLEGDKNIQYF. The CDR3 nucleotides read TGTGCCAGCAGCTTAGAGGGGGACAAAAACATTCAGTACTTC. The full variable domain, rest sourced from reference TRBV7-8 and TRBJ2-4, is GAGVSQSPRYKVAKRGQDVALRCDPISGHVSLFWYQQALGQGPEFLTYFQNEAQLDKSGLPSDRFFAERPEGSVSTLKIQRTQQEDSAVYLCASSLEGDKNIQYFGAGTRLSVL.

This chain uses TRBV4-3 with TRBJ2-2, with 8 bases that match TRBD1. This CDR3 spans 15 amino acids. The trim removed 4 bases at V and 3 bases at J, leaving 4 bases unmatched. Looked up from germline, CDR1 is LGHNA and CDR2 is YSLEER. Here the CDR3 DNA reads TGCGCCAGCAGCCTCGGGACAGGTGACACCGGGGAGCTGTTTTTT. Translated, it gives CASSLGTGDTGELFF.

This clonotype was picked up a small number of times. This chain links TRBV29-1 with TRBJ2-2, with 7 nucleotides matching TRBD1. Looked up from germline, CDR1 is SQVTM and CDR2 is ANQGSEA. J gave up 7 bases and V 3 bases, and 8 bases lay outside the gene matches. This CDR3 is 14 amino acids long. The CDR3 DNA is TGCAGCGTTGATGGCGGGTCAGGGGGCGGGGAGCTGTTTTTT. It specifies CSVDGGSGGGELFF.

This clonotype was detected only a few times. The CDR3 sequence: CASSLTDGGELFF. Here the CDR3 DNA reads TGTGCCAGCAGCTTAACGGACGGCGGGGAGCTGTTTTTT. V usage is TRBV9 and J usage is TRBJ2-2; D is ambiguous. This CDR3 has 13 amino acids. From germline, CDR1 is SGDLS and CDR2 YYNGEE. The V and J ends lost 4 bases and 7 bases respectively, with 11 bases between them. Full variable domain (rest looked up from reference TRBV9 and TRBJ2-2): DSGVTQTPKHLITATGQRVTLRCSPRSGDLSVYWYQQSLDQGLQFLIQYYNGEERAKGNILERFSAQQFPDLHSELNLSSLELGDSALYFCASSLTDGGELFFGEGSRLTVL.

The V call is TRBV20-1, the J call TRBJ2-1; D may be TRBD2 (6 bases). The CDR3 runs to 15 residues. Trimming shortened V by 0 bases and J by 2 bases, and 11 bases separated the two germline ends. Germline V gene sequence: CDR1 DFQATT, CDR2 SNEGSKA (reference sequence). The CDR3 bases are TGCAGTGCTAGAGACGGGGGTTCCCCCTACAATGAGCAGTTCTTC. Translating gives CSARDGGSPYNEQFF.

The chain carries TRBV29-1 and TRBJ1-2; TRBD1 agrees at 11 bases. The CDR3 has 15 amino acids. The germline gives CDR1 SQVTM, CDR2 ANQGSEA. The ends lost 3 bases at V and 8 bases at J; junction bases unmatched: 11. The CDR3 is CSVDKTGQGEGGYTF. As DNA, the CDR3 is TGCAGCGTTGATAAAACGGGACAGGGGGAGGGAGGCTACACCTTC. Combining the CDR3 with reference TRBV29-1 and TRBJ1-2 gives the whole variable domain SAVISQKPSRDICQRGTSLTIQCQVDSQVTMMFWYRQQPGQSLTLIATANQGSEATYESGFVIDKFPISRPNLTFSTLTVSNMSPEDSSIYLCSVDKTGQGEGGYTFGSGTRLTVV.

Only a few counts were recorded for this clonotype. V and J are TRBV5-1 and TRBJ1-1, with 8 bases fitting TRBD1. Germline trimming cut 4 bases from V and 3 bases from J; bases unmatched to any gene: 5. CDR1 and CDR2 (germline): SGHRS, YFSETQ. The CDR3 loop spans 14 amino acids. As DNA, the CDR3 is TGCGCCAGCAGCCCGACAGGGGACCACACTGAAGCTTTCTTT. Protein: CASSPTGDHTEAFF.

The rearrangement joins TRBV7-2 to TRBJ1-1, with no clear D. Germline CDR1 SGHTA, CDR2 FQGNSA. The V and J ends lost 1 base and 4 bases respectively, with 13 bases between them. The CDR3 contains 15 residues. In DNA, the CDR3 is TGTGCCAGCAGCTTAGTTGGTAGGCCGGGCACTGAAGCTTTCTTT. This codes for CASSLVGRPGTEAFF.

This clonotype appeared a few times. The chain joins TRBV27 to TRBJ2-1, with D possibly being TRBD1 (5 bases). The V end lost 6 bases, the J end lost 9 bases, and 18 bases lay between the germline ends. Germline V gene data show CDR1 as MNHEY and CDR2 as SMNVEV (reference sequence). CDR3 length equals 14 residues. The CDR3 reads CASSRDLQFAEQFF. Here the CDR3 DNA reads TGTGCCAGCAGCAGGGATCTACAATTCGCTGAGCAGTTCTTC.

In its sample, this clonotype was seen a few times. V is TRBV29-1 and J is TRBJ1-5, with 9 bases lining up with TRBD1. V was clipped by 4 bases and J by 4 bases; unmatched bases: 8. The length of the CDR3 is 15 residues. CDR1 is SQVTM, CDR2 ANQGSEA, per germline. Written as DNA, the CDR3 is TGCAGCGTTGTATCCTCCGGGACAGGGAATCAGCCCCAGCATTTT. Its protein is CSVVSSGTGNQPQHF.

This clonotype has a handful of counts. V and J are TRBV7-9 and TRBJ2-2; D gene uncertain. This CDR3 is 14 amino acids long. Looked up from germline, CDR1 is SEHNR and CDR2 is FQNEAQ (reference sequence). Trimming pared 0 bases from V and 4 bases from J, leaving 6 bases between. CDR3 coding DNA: TGTGCCAGCAGCTTAGCCGACTTCACCGGGGAGCTGTTTTTT. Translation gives CASSLADFTGELFF. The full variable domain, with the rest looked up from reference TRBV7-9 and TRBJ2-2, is DTGVSQNPRHKITKRGQNVTFRCDPISEHNRLYWYRQTLGQGPEFLTYFQNEAQLEKSRLLSDRFSAERPKGSFSTLEIQRTEQGDSAMYLCASSLADFTGELFFGEGSRLTVL.

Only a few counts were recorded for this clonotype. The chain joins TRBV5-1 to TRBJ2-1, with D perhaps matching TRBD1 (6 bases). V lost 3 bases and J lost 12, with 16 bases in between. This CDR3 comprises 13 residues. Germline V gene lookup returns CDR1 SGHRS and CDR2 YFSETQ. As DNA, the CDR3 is TGCGCCAGCAGCTCAAGGACAGCCCAGGGGCAGTTCTTC. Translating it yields CASSSRTAQGQFF. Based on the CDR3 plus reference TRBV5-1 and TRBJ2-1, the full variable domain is KAGVTQTPRYLIKTRGQQVTLSCSPISGHRSVSWYQQTPGQGLQFLFEYFSETQRNKGNFPGRFSGRQFSNSRSEMNVSTLELGDSALYLCASSSRTAQGQFFGPGTRLTVL.

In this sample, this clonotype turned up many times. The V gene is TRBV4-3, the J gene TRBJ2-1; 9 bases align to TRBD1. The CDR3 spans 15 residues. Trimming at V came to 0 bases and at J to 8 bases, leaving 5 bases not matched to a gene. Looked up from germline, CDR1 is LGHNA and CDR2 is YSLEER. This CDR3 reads CASSQDDRGIDEQFF. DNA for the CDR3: TGCGCCAGCAGCCAAGATGACAGGGGGATCGATGAGCAGTTCTTC.

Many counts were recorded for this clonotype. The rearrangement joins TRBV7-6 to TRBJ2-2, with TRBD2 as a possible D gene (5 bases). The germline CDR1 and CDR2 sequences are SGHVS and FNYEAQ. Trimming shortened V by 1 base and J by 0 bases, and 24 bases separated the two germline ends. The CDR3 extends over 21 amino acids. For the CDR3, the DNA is TGTGCCAGCAGCTTAGAAAGACCCGACCCCGGACTTCTTGCGAACACCGGGGAGCTGTTTTTT. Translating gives CASSLERPDPGLLANTGELFF.